The clone carrying this T cell receptor (beta chain) showed up many times. This record comes from a study of blood T cell repertoires in COVID-19. Study context: Samples of COVID-19 (acute and convalescent) were obtained from the United States, Italy and Spain.

Original processing notes: From reference gene primer amplification, estimates of nucleated cell counts were derived. Repertoires were generated with immunoSEQ multiplex PCR, while TCRdb's copy carries only in-frame clones and drops some. V, J and clone size were drawn from that table, and D and trimming were deduced from the DNA. The data hold approximately 90,000 clones, with 84% observed a single time. The CDR3 is 15 amino acids. Germline assignment: CDR1 LGHNA and CDR2 YNFKEQ. After removal of 1 base from V and 0 bases from J, the junction contained 2 bases not matched to a gene. The receptor comes from a man aged 60 to 69 with acute or convalescent COVID-19. This chain links TRBV4-2 with TRBJ2-7; 8 bases are shared with TRBD1. Material: peripheral blood. Here the CDR3 reads CASSQGTGPSYEQYF. CDR3 sequence (DNA): TGTGCCAGCAGCCAAGGGACAGGGCCCTCCTACGAGCAGTACTTC.